This T cell receptor (beta chain) is from a study of technical replicates of blood from a handful of donors. With 5 bases removed from V and 2 bases from J, the gap between germline ends came to 18 bases. CDR3 length: 15 amino acids. CDR1 and CDR2 from the germline V gene are GTSNPN and SVGIG (reference sequence). TCRdb's copy holds only in-frame clones and misses some; the assay was immunoSEQ multiplex PCR. The data contain approximately 52,000 clones, roughly 86% of them singletons. The chain couples TRBV30 to TRBJ2-5; weak D call: TRBD2 (6 bases). The sample taken for sequencing was PBMCs. This clonotype originated in a human donor in good health. Some clones in this sample may be carry-over from other donors' samples. CDR3 DNA: TGTGCCTGGTCTACCTTACGGACTACACAAGAGACCCAGTACTTC. This encodes CAWSTLRTTQETQYF.